This T cell receptor beta chain was found in a study of early T cells in non-severe SARS-CoV-2 infection (dated by TCRdb to the early 2020s). Notes on the research overall: Bulk RNA from unsorted whole blood was used for TCR sequencing, so alpha and beta chains could not be paired. The paper's findings and limits, for the study overall: VDJdb matching was skewed toward anti-spike CD8 responses and likely underestimated virus-specific expansions, missing private and CD4 specificities.

As for this clonotype: Its cognate antigen has yet to be identified. Within one base of it there is no much larger clone, and no base qualities were kept.

This was a case-control study nested in a cohort of healthcare workers in London, UK, who had nasopharyngeal swab PCR tests and blood samples taken every week. Between 23 and 31 March 2020, the week of the UK lockdown, healthcare workers were enrolled and then followed up weekly for as long as 16 weeks. CDR1 SGHAT and CDR2 FQNNGV are derived from the germline V gene. V and J are truncated by 5 bases and 10 bases respectively, leaving an intervening sequence of 18 bases. Spanning cysteine to phenylalanine, the CDR3 consists of 14 amino acids. This entry keeps only the CDR3 DNA: 42 bases, framed from base 1. Library generation was performed with 5' RACE. The data were produced on a NextSeq 500. The TCR library protocol attached unique molecular identifiers to individual cDNA molecules to correct for sequencing error and PCR bias. TCR alpha and beta chains were both sequenced, and the abundances of alpha and beta sequences in each sample were closely correlated with each other. The authors processed their data as follows. Decombinator V4 was used to annotate TCR sequences for V gene, J gene and CDR3. Expanded TCRs were defined as changing significantly between any two time points under a Poisson model with p below 0.0001. Abundances of TCRs were expressed as counts per million after normalisation to the total number of TCRs sequenced in each sample. MAIT TCRs were defined by TRAV1-2 paired with TRAJ12, TRAJ20 or TRAJ33, and iNKT TCRs by TRAV10 paired with TRAJ18. VDJdb, accessed on 1 November 2021, was searched for TCRs annotated for CMV, EBV and SARS-CoV-2, and TCRs annotated for more than one antigen were excluded. Starting from the raw public reads, TCRdb applied fastp trimming at Q25, assembled clones with MiXCR and retained in-frame beta chains. CDR3 protein duplicates are merged, each entry listing the most common genes and DNA. TCRdb assigned the V and J calls; the authors' analysis was not used. The sample has about 110,000 distinct CDR3 sequences on record, approximately 10% of them singletons. Roughly 8% of the sample is in the top ten clones.

Sequencing input: whole blood. The TCR was taken from an adult who was a healthcare worker with PCR-confirmed SARS-CoV-2 infection or an uninfected control (not recorded which). This chain is built from TRBV11-2 and TRBJ2-1; the D gene cannot be resolved reliably. This receptor has the CDR3 CASSLIRRSREQFF. Read as DNA, the sequence is TGTGCCAGCAGCCTGATAAGACGGTCCCGGGAGCAGTTCTTC.